This is a list of T cell receptor beta chains from one sample in a study of cytomegalovirus exposure and HLA in healthy donors. Sequenced by immunoSEQ multiplex PCR; TCRdb stores in-frame clones only, minus some. This table holds over 150,000 clones, 60% to 80% found once. Sequences were obtained from PBMCs. The receptors derive from a woman under 40 in good health and CMV-seropositive. The CDR3 runs from the conserved cysteine through the conserved F or W. A D gene is named only where the DNA matches it firmly. Size values are once, few and many counts, or a class for expanded clones, and some rows have none.

D gene,J gene,clone size,V gene,CDR3 DNA,CDR3 protein
.,TRBJ2-5,.,TRBV11-3,TGTGCCAGCAGCCCCCCCGGGGAGGAGACCCAGTACTTC,CASSPPGEETQYF
.,TRBJ2-1,.,TRBV19,TGTGCCAGCCGCGTGACCCGACTAAACAATGAGCAGTTCTTC,CASRVTRLNNEQFF
TRBD2,TRBJ2-7,.,TRBV19,TGTGCCAGTAGTCCGACGACTAGCGGGAGCGGCGAGCAGTACTTC,CASSPTTSGSGEQYF
TRBD2,TRBJ2-7,.,TRBV9,TGTGCCAGCAGCGCCACGGGGCTAGCGGGAGTCTACGAGCAGTACTTC,CASSATGLAGVYEQYF
TRBD1,TRBJ2-7,once,TRBV2,TGTGCCGTCTCCGGGACAGCAGAAAACTACGAGCAGTACTTC,CAVSGTAENYEQYF
TRBD1,TRBJ2-2,once,TRBV5-1,TGCGCCAGCAGCCTGACAGGGAGCACCGGGGAGCTGTTTTTT,CASSLTGSTGELFF
TRBD1,TRBJ2-7,few,TRBV4-1,TGCGCCAGCAGCCAAACTGAGACAGGGCCGAAGGAGTACTTC,CASSQTETGPKEYF
.,TRBJ2-7,.,TRBV2,TGTGCCAGCAGCCCCGGCGGGGAGAGGTACGAGCAGTACTTC,CASSPGGERYEQYF
TRBD1,TRBJ2-7,.,TRBV4-1,TGCGCCAGCAGCCAGGTGGACAGGAGCTACGAGCAGTACTTC,CASSQVDRSYEQYF
.,TRBJ2-7,.,TRBV4-1,TGCGCCAGCAGTGTGAACAGGGAAAGCAACTACGAGCAGTACTTC,CASSVNRESNYEQYF
.,TRBJ2-7,few,TRBV7-6,TGTGCCAGCAGCTTAGATTTGGGCGCCTACGAGCAGTACTTC,CASSLDLGAYEQYF
.,TRBJ1-2,.,TRBV6-5,TGTGCCAGCAGTTACTCAGGCAGGGAAGTTGTTAGTGGCTACACCTTC,CASSYSGREVVSGYTF
TRBD1,TRBJ1-2,.,TRBV5-1,TGCGCCAGCAGCTTGGGACAGGGGGACCGGTATGGCTACACCTTC,CASSLGQGDRYGYTF
TRBD2,TRBJ2-3,once,TRBV13,TGTGCCAGCAGCTGGTTACTAGCGGGAGGAACAGATACGCAGTATTTT,CASSWLLAGGTDTQYF
TRBD1,TRBJ1-2,.,TRBV6-1,TGTGCCAGCAGTGAAAGGAGGGGGCGGAGTGGCTACACCTTC,CASSERRGRSGYTF
.,TRBJ1-2,.,TRBV4-1,TGCGCCAGCAGCCAAGAGAGGGTGTCGGGCTACACCTTC,CASSQERVSGYTF
.,TRBJ1-5,.,TRBV5-8,TGTGCCAGCAGCTCATGGACAGTAAATCAGCCCCAGCATTTT,CASSSWTVNQPQHF
TRBD1,TRBJ1-5,.,TRBV4-1,TGCGCCAGCAGCCAAGACTTCAACAGGGGGAAACATCAGCCCCAGCATTTT,CASSQDFNRGKHQPQHF
TRBD2,TRBJ2-7,once,TRBV18,TGTGCCAGCTCACCACTGGGACTAGCGGGAGACGAGCAGTACTTC,CASSPLGLAGDEQYF
.,TRBJ1-1,.,TRBV6-5,TGTGCCAGCAGTTACTCGAGCACGGGTCCCGAGGAAGCTTTCTTT,CASSYSSTGPEEAFF
.,TRBJ1-1,.,TRBV20-1,TGCAGTGCGGTGACTCTTGAGGCTTTCTTT,CSAVTLEAFF
.,TRBJ2-2,.,TRBV6-1,TGTGGGACTGGATACAGAGCCGGGGAGCTGTTTTTT,CGTGYRAGELFF
TRBD2,TRBJ2-7,.,TRBV14,TGTGCCAGCAGCCCCCGACTAGCGGCCGAGCAGTACTTC,CASSPRLAAEQYF
.,TRBJ2-7,.,TRBV10-3,TGTGCCATCAGTGCGCCGTCCGGGAAGTACGAGCAGTACTTC,CAISAPSGKYEQYF
.,TRBJ2-7,.,TRBV5-8,TGTGCCAGCAGCCGACAGTTCTACGAGCAGTACTTC,CASSRQFYEQYF
TRBD2,TRBJ2-5,.,TRBV7-9,TGTTCCAGCAGCTGGACTAGCGGGAGCCCGAACTCCCGGGAGACCCAGTACTTC,CSSSWTSGSPNSRETQYF
TRBD1,TRBJ1-2,.,TRBV7-9,TGTGCCAGCAGCTTAGTGGCAGGGGGCATAATTGGCTACACCTTC,CASSLVAGGIIGYTF
.,TRBJ2-7,.,TRBV7-2,TGTGCCAGCAGCTTAGGTACGGCCCAGGTCTACGAGCAGTACTTC,CASSLGTAQVYEQYF
TRBD2,TRBJ2-1,.,TRBV19,TGTGCCAGTAGTACAGCGGGGGGCTACAATGAGCAGTTCTTC,CASSTAGGYNEQFF
TRBD2,TRBJ2-7,.,TRBV28,TGTGCCAGCAGCCGATTTCGCGGGAGTATTCCCGAGCAGTACTTC,CASSRFRGSIPEQYF
TRBD2,TRBJ2-7,few,TRBV6-1,TGTGCCAGCGGACTAGCCCACTCCTACGAGCAGTACTTC,CASGLAHSYEQYF
TRBD1,TRBJ1-1,.,TRBV2,TGTGCCAGCAGAAGACAGGGGGCCCCTGAAGCTTTCTTT,CASRRQGAPEAFF
.,TRBJ2-5,few,TRBV10-1,TGCGCCAGCAGTGCCGGTGGTTCGGAGACCCAGTACTTC,CASSAGGSETQYF
TRBD1,TRBJ1-2,.,TRBV19,TGTGCCAGTAGTAGGGCCCAGACAGGGGGCCAAGGCTACACCTTC,CASSRAQTGGQGYTF
.,TRBJ1-2,few,TRBV5-1,TGCGCCAGCAGCACCGCAGGGGCAGGAGCGTATGGCTACACCTTC,CASSTAGAGAYGYTF
.,TRBJ2-1,.,TRBV18,TGTGCCAGCTCACCACCAGGGGGTGAGGTCCAGTTCTTC,CASSPPGGEVQFF
TRBD1,TRBJ2-7,few,TRBV29-1,TGCAGCGTTGAAGCTAGAACCGCAGGGGGCGAGCAGTACTTC,CSVEARTAGGEQYF
.,TRBJ1-2,.,TRBV20-1,TGCAGTGCCGACTTCACGTATGGCTACACCTTC,CSADFTYGYTF
TRBD1,TRBJ2-7,.,TRBV5-8,TGTGCCAGCAGCCTAGGGACAGGAGGCTACGAGCAGTACTTC,CASSLGTGGYEQYF
.,TRBJ1-1,.,TRBV15,TGTGCCACCAGCAGAGTATCAGTCGTAAACACTGAAGCTTTCTTT,CATSRVSVVNTEAFF
TRBD2,TRBJ2-2,.,TRBV7-9,TGTTCCAGCAGCTTAGCGCTAGCGGGAGGTCCCGGGGAGCTGTTTTTT,CSSSLALAGGPGELFF
.,TRBJ1-5,.,TRBV28,TGTGCCAGCAGAGAGGACAGACTAAATCAGCCCCAGCATTTT,CASREDRLNQPQHF
TRBD1,TRBJ2-1,.,TRBV7-9,TGTGCCACCACGCGACAGGGGCCGGAGTACAATGAGCAGTTCTTC,CATTRQGPEYNEQFF
.,TRBJ2-7,.,TRBV5-1,TGCGCCAGCAGACAAGGGGTCGTCGACGAGCAGTACTTC,CASRQGVVDEQYF
TRBD1,TRBJ2-4,.,TRBV5-1,TGCGTCAGCAGCTTGTTCGGGACAGGGGTGGGGGAAAACATTCAGTACTTC,CVSSLFGTGVGENIQYF
.,TRBJ2-1,.,TRBV11-2,TGTGCCAGCAGCTTCGGCAGGGAGGCGTTCTTC,CASSFGREAFF
TRBD2,TRBJ2-5,.,TRBV7-7,TGTGCTAGCAGCGAAGCGGGAGGGCTTCTTGAGACCCAGTACTTC,CASSEAGGLLETQYF
.,TRBJ2-1,.,TRBV6-5,TGTGCCAGCAGTTACTCTAGGCTAGGGGATGAGCAGTTCTTC,CASSYSRLGDEQFF
.,TRBJ2-2,.,TRBV7-9,TGTGCCAGCAGCAGCTCTAGCAACACCGGGGAGCTGTTTTTT,CASSSSSNTGELFF
.,TRBJ1-1,.,TRBV9,TGTGCCAGCAGCGTAGCCGGTACAGGGCAAGCTGAAGCTTTCTTT,CASSVAGTGQAEAFF
TRBD1,TRBJ1-5,.,TRBV4-1,TGCGCCAGCAGCCACTCCGACAGGGACAATCAGCCCCAGCATTTT,CASSHSDRDNQPQHF
TRBD2,TRBJ2-2,.,TRBV19,TGTGCCAGTAGAAGTGGACTAGCGGGGACCGGGGAGCTGTTTTTT,CASRSGLAGTGELFF
TRBD2,TRBJ2-1,.,TRBV5-1,TGCGCCAGCACGCATGGGACTAGCCCTCTCAATGAGCAGTTCTTC,CASTHGTSPLNEQFF
TRBD2,TRBJ2-5,.,TRBV28,TGTGCCAGCAGTCCTATACCCTCGACTAGCGGAAGACAAGAGACCCAGTACTTC,CASSPIPSTSGRQETQYF
.,TRBJ2-1,few,TRBV5-6,TGTGCCAGCAGCGTTAGTATAAATGAGCAGTTCTTC,CASSVSINEQFF
TRBD1,TRBJ2-6,.,TRBV27,TGTGCCAGCAGTTTGAGGGGGCCTGGGGCCAACGTCCTGACTTTC,CASSLRGPGANVLTF
TRBD2,TRBJ2-1,.,TRBV2,TGTGCCAGCAGAAGACTAGCGGGAGACGGGGGCAATGAGCAGTTCTTC,CASRRLAGDGGNEQFF
.,TRBJ1-1,.,TRBV2,TGTGCCAGCACCTCCTTGGGGGCATCTTACGGGCCGAACACTGAAGCTTTCTTT,CASTSLGASYGPNTEAFF
.,TRBJ1-1,.,TRBV7-2,TGTGCCAGCAGCTTAGGCGGTATGAACACTGAAGCTTTCTTT,CASSLGGMNTEAFF
TRBD1,TRBJ1-1,.,TRBV28,TGTGCCAGCAGTTGGACAGGGAACACTGAAGCTTTCTTT,CASSWTGNTEAFF